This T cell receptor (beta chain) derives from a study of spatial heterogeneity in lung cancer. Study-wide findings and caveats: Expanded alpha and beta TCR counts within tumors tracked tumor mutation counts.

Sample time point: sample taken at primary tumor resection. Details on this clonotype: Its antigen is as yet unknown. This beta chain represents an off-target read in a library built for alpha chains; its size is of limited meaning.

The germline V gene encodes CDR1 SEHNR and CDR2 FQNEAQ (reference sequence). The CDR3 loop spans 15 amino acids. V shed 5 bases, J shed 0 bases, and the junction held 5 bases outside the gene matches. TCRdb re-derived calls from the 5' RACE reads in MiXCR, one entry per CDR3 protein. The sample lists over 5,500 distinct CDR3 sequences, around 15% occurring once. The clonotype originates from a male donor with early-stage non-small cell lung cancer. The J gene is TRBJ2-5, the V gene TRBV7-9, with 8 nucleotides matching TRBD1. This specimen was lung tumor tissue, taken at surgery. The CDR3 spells CASSPGGRDQETQYF. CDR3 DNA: TGTGCCAGCAGCCCAGGGGGCAGGGACCAAGAGACCCAGTACTTC.